This T cell receptor beta chain was recorded in a study of graft-versus-host responses after intestinal transplantation (dated by TCRdb to about 2021). Concerning the study at large: The transplants that recipients got were multivisceral, liver-intestinal, or isolated intestinal. All recipients received anti-thymocyte globulin induction followed by maintenance tacrolimus and steroids for around three years. Graft-versus-host and host-versus-graft alloreactive T cell clones were tracked in the graft, circulation and bone marrow after intestinal transplantation using bulk TCR-beta CDR3 sequencing. To identify alloreactive clones, pre-transplant mixed lymphocyte reaction products were sequenced and then compared with unstimulated pre-transplant donor and recipient T cells. A peak of at least 4% donor T cells among recipient peripheral blood mononuclear cells was the definition used for donor T cell macrochimerism. Of the approximately 24 intestinal transplant recipients enrolled in the cohort, one of whom was a retransplant, a few patients without pretransplant specimens were excluded. Rather than going through the commercial service, samples from a few later patients were sequenced in-house on an Illumina MiSeq and processed with MiXCR. Results the study describes overall, beyond this receptor: The conclusions were limited by the relatively low number and heterogeneity of the intestinal transplant patients. In the allografts of patients with donor T cell macrochimerism, GvH to HvG T cell clonal ratios were high. GvH clones were found in recipient bone marrow, and some of the GvH clones appeared earlier in ileal mucosa or blood, which is consistent with an intestinal mucosal origin. Peak levels of circulating GvH clones were associated with declines in HvG clones early after transplant.

Blood samples were collected up to 4 times in the first month after transplant and then at least monthly when available. Of note for this clone: What this receptor recognizes is not known. Base qualities are not at hand, and no much larger clone is one base apart.

The library relied on the immunoSEQ multiplex PCR assay. For most patients, high-throughput TCR-beta CDR3 sequencing of genomic DNA was performed by Adaptive Biotechnologies. The original pipeline was this. TCR sequencing data were retrieved from Adaptive's ImmunoSEQ software for 15 to 20 patients, whereas a few other patients were processed with MiXCR and VDJtools. Because the origin of CDR3 nucleotide sequences shared between donor and recipient could not be assigned, those sequences were removed. To count as alloreactive, a clone needed at least 2-fold expansion over unstimulated cells and a minimum CFSE-low frequency of 0.002% (template counts) or 0.001% (read counts). Clones detected in sequenced pre-transplant spleen, lymph node, or MLR CFSE-low populations of the donor or recipient were defined as mappable. The cumulative frequency of alloreactive clones was calculated as a percentage of all sequences, weighted by copy number. TCRdb obtained this table from immuneACCESS and retained in-frame rearrangements with V and J assigned. These tables miss some clones; where compared with another copy, unresolved V genes account for less than half of the shortfall, and the remainder is unexplained. V and J calls and clone size come straight from that table; D and trimming were deduced from the DNA. Across this sample there are around 37,000 clones, with roughly four fifths seen only once. The ten largest clonotypes hold approximately 3.7% of the sample.

CDR1 and CDR2 (SGHAT, FQNNGV) derive from the germline V gene. From cysteine to phenylalanine, the CDR3 is 17 amino acids long. Only the CDR3 DNA stays, 51 bases, in frame from base 1. The V end gives up 5 bases and the J end 4 bases, leaving 11 bases in the junction not matched to a gene. The source was PBMCs, collected 1,000 to 1,300 days after transplant. The sequence was collected from a human patient who received an intestinal transplant, so some T cells may come from the graft donor. This sequence uses TRBV11-2 and TRBJ2-1, with 10 bases in between that match TRBD2. The CDR3 has the sequence CASSPHSSGGIYNEQFF. The nucleotide sequence reads as follows: TGTGCCAGCAGCCCGCATTCTAGCGGGGGCATTTACAATGAGCAGTTCTTC.